This T cell receptor (beta chain) was captured in a study of human T cells and chemical hapten exposure. About the research overall: Mostly female, the patients presented with alopecia areata, totalis or universalis.

TCRdb processed the RACE reads anew with MiXCR; each CDR3 protein has one entry. The sample consists of 55,000 to 85,000 distinct CDR3 sequences, 9.8% of them appearing once. The time point was: patch test 1, 2 weeks after DPC sensitization. Documented treatment: therapeutic diphenylcyclopropenone sensitization with weekly scalp DPC. Sequencing started from total RNA isolated from unfractionated whole blood. Germline V gene lookup returns CDR1 SGHDT and CDR2 YYEEEE. This CDR3 region has 14 residues. Trimming removed 3 bases from V and 6 bases from J, with 14 bases in between. The TCR was taken from a woman in her forties with alopecia areata. Some clones in this sample may be carry-over from other donors' samples. Sequenced material: whole blood, taken in connection with sensitization to the hapten diphenylcyclopropenone (DPC). The chain recombines TRBV5-6 with TRBJ2-3, with D possibly matching TRBD1 (7 bases). CDR3 amino acids: CASSWAQGGDTQYF. The CDR3 DNA sequence: TGTGCCAGCAGCTGGGCCCAGGGGGGTGATACGCAGTATTTT.